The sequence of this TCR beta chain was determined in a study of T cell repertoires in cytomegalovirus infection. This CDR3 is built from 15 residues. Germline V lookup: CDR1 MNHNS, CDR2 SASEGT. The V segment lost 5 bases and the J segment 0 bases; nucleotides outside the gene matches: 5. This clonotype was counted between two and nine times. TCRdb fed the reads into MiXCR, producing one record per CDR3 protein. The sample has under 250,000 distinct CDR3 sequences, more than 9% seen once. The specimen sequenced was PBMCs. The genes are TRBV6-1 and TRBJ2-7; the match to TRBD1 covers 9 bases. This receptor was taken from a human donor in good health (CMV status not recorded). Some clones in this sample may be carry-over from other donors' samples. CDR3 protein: CASSTGGLSSYEQYF. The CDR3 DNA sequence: TGTGCCAGCAGTACAGGGGGCTTATCCTCCTACGAGCAGTACTTC.